The clone carrying this T cell receptor (beta chain) was detected ten times or more. This CDR3 is built from 13 residues. Germline assignment: CDR1 LNHDA and CDR2 SQIVND (reference sequence). With 3 bases removed from V and 6 bases from J, the gap between germline ends came to 8 bases. The data were taken from a study of early T cells in non-severe SARS-CoV-2 infection. TCRdb reprocessed the 5' RACE reads via MiXCR and lists one record per CDR3 protein. This table has more than 65,000 distinct CDR3 sequences, around 15% appearing once. Input material: whole blood. The chain recombines TRBV19 with TRBJ2-2; a possible D gene is TRBD1 (5 bases). The sequence was obtained from an adult who was a healthcare worker with PCR-confirmed SARS-CoV-2 infection or an uninfected control (not recorded which). The CDR3 is CASSMNRPGELFF. For the CDR3, the DNA is TGTGCCAGTAGTATGAACAGGCCCGGGGAGCTGTTTTTT. Complete variable domain (other parts from reference TRBV19 and TRBJ2-2): DGGITQSPKYLFRKEGQNVTLSCEQNLNHDAMYWYRQDPGQGLRLIYYSQIVNDFQKGDIAEGYSVSREKKESFPLTVTSAQKNPTAFYLCASSMNRPGELFFGEGSRLTVL.